This TCR beta chain was recovered during a study of blood T cell repertoires in COVID-19. Across the study: Sites across the United States, Italy and Spain contributed samples from acute and convalescent COVID-19. Sources were T cells, B-cell-depleted T cells, or PBMCs; the material itself was cDNA or gDNA.

CDR3 length: 14 amino acids. CDR1 and CDR2 from the germline V gene are SGHRS and YFSETQ. The V and J ends lost 0 bases and 3 bases respectively, with 7 bases between them. In the source study's methods: For nucleated cells, counts were estimated from reference gene primer amplification. Assay used: immunoSEQ multiplex PCR; TCRdb lists only in-frame clones, some missing. V, J and clone size are taken as reported in that table, and D and trimming were inferred from the DNA itself. This table holds 190,000 or so clones, about 86% found once. The chain has TRBV5-1 and TRBJ1-3; D not certain. The sequence came from a woman younger than 30 who had recovered from COVID-19. What was sequenced was peripheral blood. This CDR3 reads CASSLGAGGNTIYF. The CDR3 DNA follows: TGCGCCAGCAGCTTGGGGGCAGGTGGAAACACCATATATTTT.